A single sample is the source of the 3 T cell receptor beta chains below, sequenced in a study of tumor-infiltrating lymphocytes in primary liver carcinoma (dated by TCRdb to the late 2010s). The sequencing machine was an Illumina HiSeq 2500. Starting from approximately 500 ng total RNA, TCRbeta-specific cDNA was produced by reverse transcription with a constant-region primer and ProtoScript II reverse transcriptase. TCRbeta libraries were built with three nested multiplex PCR rounds, a slightly modified ARM-PCR procedure. Multiplex TRBV1-TRBV30 forward primers and a Cbeta reverse primer were used in the first two PCR rounds, each of which was run for around 9 cycles. TCRdb reworked the public reads: Q25 trimming with fastp, MiXCR clone assembly, productive beta chains retained. Rows with one shared CDR3 protein collapse into an entry with the most common genes and DNA. The sample data list about 120,000 distinct CDR3 sequences, and roughly 70% of these were observed just once. The top ten hold 8.1% of the sample.

Total RNA and DNA were co-extracted without cell sorting from approximately 20-30 mg of bulk tissue using the AllPrep DNA/RNA mini kit. Sequencing used tumor-adjacent normal liver tissue. The receptors derive from an older woman with primary liver carcinoma and hepatitis B virus infection.

About this clonotype: Just one base apart from a much larger clone, this may be a read error. This rearrangement joins TRBV5-1 to TRBJ1-6; 10 nucleotides align to TRBD1. The germline CDR1 and CDR2 sequences are SGHRS and YFSETQ. Germline trimming cut 4 bases from V and 8 bases from J; bases unmatched to any gene: 9. This CDR3 is 16 amino acids long. DNA for the CDR3: TGCGCCAGCAGCCCAGAACCGGGACAGGGGTATTCACCCCTCCACTTT. Amino acids: CASSPEPGQGYSPLHF. The full variable domain, in which reference TRBV5-1 and TRBJ1-6 provide the parts outside the CDR3, is KAGVTQTPRYLIKTRGQQVTLSCSPISGHRSVSWYQQTPGQGLQFLFEYFSETQRNKGNFPGRFSGRQFSNSRSEMNVSTLELGDSALYLCASSPEPGQGYSPLHFGNGTRLTVT.

Worth noting for this clonotype: Germline and junction disagree at one end, which may indicate a read error. This chain uses TRBV11-2 with TRBJ2-1, with 10 bases that match TRBD2. The CDR3 totals 21 residues. CDR1 and CDR2 from the germline V gene are SGHAT and FQNNGV. Written as DNA, the CDR3 is TGTGCCAACAGCTTAGGATGGACTAGCGGAGGGAGAAGCAAAACCTACAATGAGCAGTTCTTC. Translation: CANSLGWTSGGRSKTYNEQFF.

Concerning this clonotype: One junction end does not reproduce the germline sequence, and a read error may be involved. V usage is TRBV11-2 and J usage is TRBJ2-7; the D gene is possibly TRBD2 (6 bases). The germline V gene has CDR1 SGHAT and CDR2 FQNNGV. The CDR3 is 15 residues long. CDR3 region: CTSSEGGATSYGQYF. The CDR3 nucleotides read TGTACCAGCAGCGAAGGAGGGGCCACTAGCTACGGGCAGTACTTC.